Listed here are 22 T cell receptor beta chains from one sample, sequenced in a study of radiotherapy plus CTLA-4 blockade in lung cancer. Data came from immunoSEQ multiplex PCR; TCRdb stores just in-frame clones and leaves some out. The sample includes 25,000 to 35,000 clones, approximately 77% of them seen just once. Sample: peripheral blood, taken from a patient treated with radiotherapy plus ipilimumab. All receptors come from a human donor with non-small cell lung cancer whose response to radiotherapy plus ipilimumab could not be evaluated.

The rearrangement links TRBV25-1 to TRBJ2-7; 8 nucleotides agree with TRBD1. This CDR3 region has 14 residues. Germline values: CDR1 MGHDK, CDR2 SYGVNS. V lost 6 bases, J lost 5 bases, and 9 bases stayed unmatched. The CDR3 nucleotides are TGTGCCAGCAGCCCCGGACAGGGCGGCCACGAGCAGTACTTC. Its protein is CASSPGQGGHEQYF.

This clone was counted a single time. V gene TRBV15 combines with J gene TRBJ1-2, with 8 bases lining up with TRBD1. The CDR3 sequence is 15 residues long. The junction had 8 bases not matched to a gene; V was cut back by 0 bases and J by 8 bases. CDR1 LNHNV and CDR2 YYDKDF come from the germline V gene (reference sequence). CDR3 nucleotides: TGTGCCACCAGCAGAGAACGGACAGGGCGGAGAGGCTACACCTTC. It specifies CATSRERTGRRGYTF.

The sample holds a few counts of this clone. The chain carries TRBV10-1 and TRBJ2-1, with TRBD1 matching 9 bases. The CDR3 totals 18 residues. J gave up 6 bases and V 6 bases, and 18 bases lay outside the gene matches. Germline V gene lookup returns CDR1 WNHNN and CDR2 SYGVQD (reference sequence). The CDR3 DNA follows: TGCGCCAGCAGCAAACTGCCAACCGGGACAGGGAATTCCAATGAGCAGTTCTTC. This codes for CASSKLPTGTGNSNEQFF.

The rearrangement joins TRBV11-2 to TRBJ2-7; possibly TRBD1 for D (6 bases). The CDR3 has 14 amino acids. Between the trimmed V and J ends, which lost 5 bases and 0 bases, there was a span of 11 bases. From germline, CDR1 is SGHAT and CDR2 FQNNGV. The CDR3 is CASSARQVSYEQYF. The CDR3 DNA follows: TGTGCCAGCAGCGCGAGACAGGTCTCCTACGAGCAGTACTTC. The complete variable domain, with remaining parts taken from reference TRBV11-2 and TRBJ2-7, reads EAGVAQSPRYKIIEKRQSVAFWCNPISGHATLYWYQQILGQGPKLLIQFQNNGVVDDSQLPKDRFSAERLKGVDSTLKIQPAKLEDSAVYLCASSARQVSYEQYFGPGTRLTVT.

The chain carries TRBV11-2 and TRBJ2-7, with 7 bases aligning to TRBD1. The trim removed 5 bases at V and 3 bases at J, leaving 19 bases unmatched. Germline CDR1 and CDR2: SGHAT and FQNNGV. The CDR3 covers 18 residues. This CDR3 is CASSPLGRRQGVVYEQYF. CDR3 DNA: TGTGCCAGCAGCCCCTTAGGGCGTAGACAGGGAGTTGTCTACGAGCAGTACTTC.

V is TRBV5-1 and J is TRBJ2-5, with 10 nucleotides matching TRBD2. V trimming: 0 bases; J trimming: 4 bases; junction bases outside the gene matches: 3. The CDR3 sequence is 15 residues long. Per germline, CDR1 SGHRS and CDR2 YFSETQ. CDR3 region: CASSLGASGRETQYF. The DNA for the CDR3 is TGCGCCAGCAGCTTGGGGGCTAGCGGGAGAGAGACCCAGTACTTC.

The chain employs TRBV11-2 and TRBJ2-2; 9 bases line up with TRBD2. Germline loops: CDR1 SGHAT, CDR2 FQNNGV. The CDR3 totals 15 residues. Trimming at V came to 1 base and at J to 6 bases, leaving 3 bases not matched to a gene. CDR3 region: CASSLAGGRAGELFF. The DNA for the CDR3 is TGTGCCAGCAGCTTAGCAGGCGGGAGGGCCGGGGAGCTGTTTTTT.

The gene calls are TRBV21-1 and TRBJ2-3; the D call in the table, TRBD2, was not verified against the DNA. TRBV21-1 is a pseudogene. This CDR3 is 16 amino acids long. The CDR3 sequence is CASSKPGIAGEDTQYF. The CDR3 DNA reads as TGTGCCAGCAGCAAACCGGGGATAGCGGGAGAGGATACGCAGTATTTT.

The chain joins TRBV10-2 to TRBJ2-3; the match to TRBD1 covers 7 bases. The CDR3 sequence is 14 residues long. Germline trimming cut 10 bases from V and 1 base from J; bases unmatched to any gene: 8. CDR1 is WSHSY, CDR2 SAAADI, per germline. The CDR3 reads CATLPGGGTDTQYF. The CDR3 nucleotides are TGCGCCACCCTACCAGGGGGAGGCACAGATACGCAGTATTTT.

The V call is TRBV11-2, the J call TRBJ2-5; 8 bases align to TRBD2. The J call may be faulty, since TRBJ2-7 better matches the DNA end. The CDR3 spans 15 residues. Germline assignment: CDR1 SGHAT and CDR2 FQNNGV. CDR3 amino acids: CASSGGVSGSVEQYF. The CDR3 nucleotides read TGTGCCAGCAGCGGGGGGGTGAGCGGGAGTGTCGAGCAGTACTTC.

This chain links TRBV18 with TRBJ2-4; tentatively, D is TRBD2 (6 bases). The germline CDR1 and CDR2 sequences are KGHSH and LQKENI. This CDR3 region has 18 residues. The V and J ends lost 3 bases and 0 bases respectively, with 18 bases between them. CDR3 protein: CASSPGGIHNLAKNIQYF. The CDR3 bases are TGTGCCAGCTCACCGGGCGGGATTCACAATTTAGCCAAAAACATTCAGTACTTC. Looking up the rest from reference TRBV18 and TRBJ2-4 gives the full variable domain: NAGVMQNPRHLVRRRGQEARLRCSPMKGHSHVYWYRQLPEEGLKFMVYLQKENIIDESGMPKERFSAEFPKEGPSILRIQQVVRGDSAAYFCASSPGGIHNLAKNIQYFGAGTRLSVL.

The CDR3: CSVDWTGAQETQYF. The CDR3 DNA follows: TGCAGCGTTGACTGGACAGGGGCTCAAGAGACCCAGTACTTC. The chain has TRBV29-1 and TRBJ2-5; 9 bases are a match to TRBD1. After removal of 3 bases from V and 2 bases from J, the junction contained 4 bases not matched to a gene. CDR3 length: 14 residues. From germline, CDR1 is SQVTM and CDR2 ANQGSEA.

V and J are TRBV2 and TRBJ2-5; 8 bases line up with TRBD2. The germline gives CDR1 SNHLY, CDR2 FYNNEI. Germline trimming cut 7 bases from V and 5 bases from J; bases unmatched to any gene: 6. CDR3 length: 13 residues. CDR3: CASMPGLGETQYF. For the CDR3, the DNA is TGTGCCAGCATGCCGGGACTAGGGGAGACCCAGTACTTC.

This clone was seen only once. The rearrangement links TRBV5-1 to TRBJ2-7; the D gene is possibly TRBD1 (6 bases). The CDR3 sequence is 18 residues long. The germline V gene has CDR1 SGHRS and CDR2 YFSETQ. Trimming took 4 bases from V and 4 from J, leaving 27 bases between them. The CDR3 DNA reads as TGCGCCAGCAGCCCGCAAATTCCAGGGGATAGAATCTCGTACGAGCAGTACTTC. Amino acid sequence: CASSPQIPGDRISYEQYF. Full variable domain (remainder filled in from reference TRBV5-1 and TRBJ2-7): KAGVTQTPRYLIKTRGQQVTLSCSPISGHRSVSWYQQTPGQGLQFLFEYFSETQRNKGNFPGRFSGRQFSNSRSEMNVSTLELGDSALYLCASSPQIPGDRISYEQYFGPGTRLTVT.

The V gene is TRBV5-1, the J gene TRBJ1-1; D ambiguous. V dropped 0 bases and J dropped 5 bases, with 11 bases sitting between them. Germline CDR1 SGHRS, CDR2 YFSETQ. This CDR3 has 14 amino acids. The CDR3 region has the DNA TGCGCCAGCAGCTTGGAACGGCTGAGGACTGAAGCTTTCTTT. This encodes CASSLERLRTEAFF. Full variable domain (outside the CDR3, taken from reference TRBV5-1 and TRBJ1-1): KAGVTQTPRYLIKTRGQQVTLSCSPISGHRSVSWYQQTPGQGLQFLFEYFSETQRNKGNFPGRFSGRQFSNSRSEMNVSTLELGDSALYLCASSLERLRTEAFFGQGTRLTVV.

This sequence joins TRBV19 and TRBJ2-1; 7 bases are a match to TRBD1. Trimming removed 7 bases from V and 3 bases from J; junction bases left unmatched: 6. This CDR3 is 14 amino acids long. The V gene's germline CDR1 is LNHDA and CDR2 SQIVND (reference sequence). The CDR3 here is CASKNRGVYNEQFF. CDR3 DNA: TGTGCCAGTAAGAACAGGGGAGTCTACAATGAGCAGTTCTTC.

The rearrangement uses TRBV5-1 and TRBJ2-5; 9 positions match TRBD1. CDR1 is SGHRS and CDR2 is YFSETQ in the germline V gene. The CDR3 sequence is 15 residues long. J was trimmed by 4 bases and V by 2 bases; bases with no gene match: 6. CDR3 sequence: CASSLSGTGLETQYF. CDR3 bases: TGCGCCAGCAGCTTATCCGGGACAGGGCTAGAGACCCAGTACTTC.

The chain has TRBV6-1 and TRBJ2-1; 8 bases are shared with TRBD1. There are 13 residues in the CDR3. Looked up from germline, CDR1 is MNHNS and CDR2 is SASEGT. Germline trimming cut 11 bases from V and 0 bases from J; bases unmatched to any gene: 3. DNA of the CDR3: TGTGCCGGGGGACAGGACTCCTACAATGAGCAGTTCTTC. It is translated as CAGGQDSYNEQFF.

The CDR3 reads CASSLVEATYGYTF. CDR3 in DNA: TGTGCCAGTAGCCTGGTCGAGGCGACCTATGGCTACACCTTC. This chain uses TRBV19 with TRBJ1-2; the D is unclear. Deletions cut 6 bases from V and 4 bases from J, with 15 bases between. The CDR3 extends over 14 amino acids. Germline CDR1 is LNHDA and CDR2 is SQIVND (reference sequence).

This clone was observed once. The chain is built from TRBV7-8 and TRBJ2-3; D gene unclear. Deletions cut 1 base from V and 1 base from J, with 6 bases between. The CDR3 contains 14 residues. Germline CDR1 is SGHVS and CDR2 is FQNEAQ. This chain's CDR3 is CASSLDIGTDTQYF. In DNA, the CDR3 is TGTGCCAGCAGCTTAGACATCGGCACAGATACGCAGTATTTT.

This clone was counted between two and nine times. This sequence joins TRBV6-6 and TRBJ1-2; 9 nucleotides match TRBD1. The CDR3 loop spans 15 amino acids. In germline, CDR1 is MNHNY, CDR2 SVGAGI (reference sequence). V lost 4 bases and J lost 4; bases outside the gene matches: 7. CDR3: CASSSKQGAGYGYTF. The CDR3 DNA is TGTGCCAGCAGTTCGAAACAGGGGGCGGGCTATGGCTACACCTTC.

V and J are TRBV15 and TRBJ2-7; no clear D gene. Trimming removed 6 bases at V and 6 bases at J, with 12 bases between. Germline V gene data show CDR1 as LNHNV and CDR2 as YYDKDF (reference sequence). This CDR3 is built from 12 residues. The CDR3: CATRGYLGEQYF. The CDR3 DNA reads as TGTGCCACCAGAGGCTACCTAGGCGAGCAGTACTTC. Based on the CDR3 plus reference TRBV15 and TRBJ2-7, the full variable domain is DAMVIQNPRYQVTQFGKPVTLSCSQTLNHNVMYWYQQKSSQAPKLLFHYYDKDFNNEADTPDNFQSRRPNTSFCFLDIRSPGLGDTAMYLCATRGYLGEQYFGPGTRLTVT.